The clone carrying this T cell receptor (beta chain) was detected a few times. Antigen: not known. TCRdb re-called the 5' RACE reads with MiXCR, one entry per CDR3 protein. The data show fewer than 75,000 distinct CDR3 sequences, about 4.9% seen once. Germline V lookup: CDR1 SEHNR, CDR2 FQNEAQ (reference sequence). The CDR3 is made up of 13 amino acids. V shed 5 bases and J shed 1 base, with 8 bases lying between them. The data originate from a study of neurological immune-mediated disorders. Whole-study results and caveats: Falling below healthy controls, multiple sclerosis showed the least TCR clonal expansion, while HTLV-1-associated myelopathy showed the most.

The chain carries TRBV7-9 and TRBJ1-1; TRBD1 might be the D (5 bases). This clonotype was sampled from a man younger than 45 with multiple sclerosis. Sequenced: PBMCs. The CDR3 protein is CASSGDGNTEAFF. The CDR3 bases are TGTGCCAGCAGCGGGGACGGGAACACTGAAGCTTTCTTT.